This T cell receptor (beta chain) was recorded in a study of blood T cell repertoires in COVID-19. Study information: Sites in the United States, Italy and Spain provided acute and convalescent COVID-19 samples. Sources were T cells, B-cell-depleted T cells, or PBMCs; the material itself was cDNA or gDNA.

How the authors handled the data: Estimation of nucleated cell counts relied on the amplification of reference gene primers. Clones were read by immunoSEQ multiplex PCR, and TCRdb kept only the in-frame ones, dropping some. That table furnishes V, J and clone size, whereas the DNA furnished D and trimming. The sample contains 150,000 to 200,000 clones, about 87% of which appear only once. Germline-derived CDR1 and CDR2 are SEHNR and FQNEAQ (reference sequence). This CDR3 is 14 amino acids long. Trimming stripped 1 base from V and 7 bases from J, with 13 bases between. This rearrangement joins TRBV7-9 to TRBJ1-2; TRBD1 is a possible D gene (5 bases). This sequence was found in a woman aged 45-59 years with acute or convalescent COVID-19. Sequencing was carried out using peripheral blood. The chain's CDR3 is CASSLESSRGGYTF. In DNA, the CDR3 is TGTGCCAGCAGCTTAGAGAGCAGTAGGGGTGGCTACACCTTC.